This T cell receptor beta chain was sequenced during a study of T cell responses to AZD1222 COVID-19 vaccine (dated by TCRdb to the early 2020s). About the full investigation: AZD1222 recipients whose second dose came at about 4 weeks and those whose second dose came at about 12 weeks were combined into one group, since spike-specific TCR depth and breadth did not differ between the two schedules. A total of 233 trial participants underwent TCR sequencing, of whom roughly 210 received two doses of AZD1222 and about 26 received two doses of the MenACWY control vaccine. Trial participants were enrolled by age into subgroups of 18-55, 56-69 and 70-plus years, and around 150, 28 and 57 TCR-sequenced participants, respectively, were included in these subgroups. Beyond this particular receptor, the publication reports: Spike-specific TCR breadth and depth rose significantly after two AZD1222 doses compared with day 0 and with MenACWY recipients. Most participants were white British and females outnumbered males, and the authors suggested that clonal diversity may have been underestimated. The vaccine-associated CD4 TCRs covered the entire spike protein, and the dominant responses fell in regions 160-218 and 743-854. In the small 56-69-year group, the increase in depth fell short of significance, most likely because of low power. No day 14 peak-response samples were available, so repertoires were characterized only after the peak T cell response. Nearly half of unique spike-specific TCRs reportedly recognized epitopes outside regions mutated in the B.1.351 and B.1.1.7 variants. Conclusions about previously exposed vaccinees are limited because only a handful of AZD1222 recipients were SARS-CoV-2 seropositive at baseline.

This clone was detected only a few times. No antigen is known for it. The record has no base qualities; no much larger clone is one base away. The CDR3 regions of human TCRbeta chains were subjected to immunosequencing. As for how the authors treated the data: TCRs in the repertoires were compared against a reference library of SARS-CoV-2-specific TCRs that had been generated with the MIRA antigen-specificity platform. Breadth was defined as the fraction of unique TCRs that were SARS-CoV-2-associated, and depth was defined as the fraction of total T cells that were SARS-CoV-2-associated. Using the MIRA data, every spike-specific TCR was mapped to the spike region that the TCR reacted to and assigned to either a CD4 or a CD8 class. Log10-transformed breadth and depth values were compared by one-way ANOVA with Sidak's multiple comparisons tests. TCRdb carries this immuneACCESS record with in-frame sequences only. Its versions omit some clonotypes, under half of them owing to an unresolved V gene in the studies checked, with the rest unexplained. From that table come the V and J calls and clone size; the DNA was used to work out D and trimming. This sample comprises 110,000 to 150,000 clones, approximately 88% of them detected only once. The ten largest account for 2.5% to 3.5% of the sample.

From V the trimming removes 6 bases and from J it removes 1 base, while the gene matches leave 4 bases of the junction unaccounted for. Including the terminal cysteine and phenylalanine, the CDR3 comprises 15 residues. The CDR3 DNA has 45 bases and is translated from base 1. Via the germline V gene, CDR1 is MNHEY and CDR2 SVGAGI. The time point tag for this specimen amounts to: baseline before first vaccination. Vaccinee samples were obtained from the UK trials COV001 and COV002, which included a single-blind randomized controlled phase 2/3 trial of AZD1222 (ChAdOx1 nCoV-19) in healthy adults. For TCRbeta chain sequencing, PBMC samples from trial participants were taken at day 0 and at day 28 after the second dose.

The sample was peripheral blood, taken on day 0 of AZD1222 vaccination. This sequence uses TRBV6-5 and TRBJ2-2; the central 8 bases match TRBD1. The TCR sequence derives from an adult in good health. The DNA sequence reads TGTGCCAGCAGACTGACAGGGGTGAACACCGGGGAGCTGTTTTTT. Translated, this gives CASRLTGVNTGELFF.